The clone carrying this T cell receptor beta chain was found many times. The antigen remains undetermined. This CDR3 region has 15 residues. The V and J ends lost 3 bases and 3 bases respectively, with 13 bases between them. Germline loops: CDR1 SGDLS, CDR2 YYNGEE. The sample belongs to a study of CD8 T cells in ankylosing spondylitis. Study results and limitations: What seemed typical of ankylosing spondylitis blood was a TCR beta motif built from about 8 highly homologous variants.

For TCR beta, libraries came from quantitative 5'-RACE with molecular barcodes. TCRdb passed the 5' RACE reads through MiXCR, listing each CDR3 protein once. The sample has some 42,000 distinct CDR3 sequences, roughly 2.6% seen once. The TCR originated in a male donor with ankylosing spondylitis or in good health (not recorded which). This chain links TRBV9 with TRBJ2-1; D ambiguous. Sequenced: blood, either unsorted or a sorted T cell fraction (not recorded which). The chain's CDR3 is CASSDGSGGYNEQFF. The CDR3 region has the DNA TGTGCCAGCAGCGACGGGTCGGGCGGCTACAATGAGCAGTTCTTC.